This T cell receptor beta chain was recorded in a study of control samples from healthy donors and cancer patients. The table came from immunoSEQ multiplex PCR; TCRdb's copy has only in-frame clones and leaves some out. The table has about 160,000 clones, around 94% seen once. This clonotype was sampled from a man aged 60 to 75 with colorectal cancer. The sequenced sample consisted of PBMCs.

The CDR3: CASSPTTGDEQYF. The CDR3 DNA is TGTGCCAGCAGCCCAACGACAGGGGACGAGCAGTACTTC. The chain links TRBV28 to TRBJ2-7; 8 positions match TRBD1. The CDR3 covers 13 residues. V lost 6 bases, J lost 5 bases, and 6 bases stayed unmatched. The germline V gene encodes CDR1 MDHEN and CDR2 SYDVKM. Looking up the rest from reference TRBV28 and TRBJ2-7 gives the full variable domain: DVKVTQSSRYLVKRTGEKVFLECVQDMDHENMFWYRQDPGLGLRLIYFSYDVKMKEKGDIPEGYSVSREKKERFSLILESASTNQTSMYLCASSPTTGDEQYFGPGTRLTVT.